The clone carrying this T cell receptor (beta chain) is a singleton in its sample. Its specificity is not known. TCRdb reprocessed the RACE reads via MiXCR and lists one record per CDR3 protein. The sample consists of 35,000 to 45,000 distinct CDR3 sequences, approximately 13% of them appearing once. The data were obtained in a study of human T cells and chemical hapten exposure. On the study more broadly: Per-sample TCR yields varied mainly from small pooled library volume differences. Overall study findings and caveats: Donors in the study had alopecia, meaning their immune response may differ from healthy people's. With patch test score, the counts of PT1 expanded TCRs showed a positive correlation.

Time point specified: pre-sensitization, week 0. Treatment described: therapeutic diphenylcyclopropenone sensitization with weekly scalp DPC. Unfractionated whole blood was the source of the extracted total RNA. This TCR came from a woman aged 25 to 39 with alopecia areata. Some clones in this sample may be carry-over from other donors' samples. The specimen was whole blood, collected in connection with sensitization to the hapten diphenylcyclopropenone (DPC).

This CDR3 reads CASNANTEAFF. The CDR3 coding sequence is TGTGCCAGCAATGCGAACACTGAAGCTTTCTTT. The genes are TRBV28 and TRBJ1-1; D is unclear. The CDR3 is made up of 11 amino acids. The germline V gene has CDR1 MDHEN and CDR2 SYDVKM. V was shortened by 7 bases and J by 1 base, with 4 bases between the two germline ends.